The 21 T cell receptor beta chains listed next were all sequenced from one sample in a study of blood T cell repertoires in COVID-19. Method: immunoSEQ multiplex PCR; TCRdb's copy keeps in-frame clones and lacks some. The sample carries 100,000 or so clones, about 76% recorded once. Sequenced material: peripheral blood. The receptors here all came from a man aged 80 or over with acute or convalescent COVID-19.

V is TRBV5-1 and J is TRBJ2-3; TRBD1 agrees at 8 bases. The V and J ends lost 2 bases and 2 bases, in that order; junction bases with no gene match: 25. CDR1 and CDR2 (germline): SGHRS, YFSETQ. The CDR3 spans 22 residues. CDR3 residues: CASSFEGTGPVKAGISTDTQYF. The CDR3 DNA reads as TGCGCCAGCAGCTTCGAAGGGACAGGCCCGGTGAAGGCGGGGATTTCCACAGATACGCAGTATTTT. The full variable domain, with the rest looked up from reference TRBV5-1 and TRBJ2-3, is KAGVTQTPRYLIKTRGQQVTLSCSPISGHRSVSWYQQTPGQGLQFLFEYFSETQRNKGNFPGRFSGRQFSNSRSEMNVSTLELGDSALYLCASSFEGTGPVKAGISTDTQYFGPGTRLTVL.

The chain links TRBV5-1 to TRBJ1-1; TRBD1 is a possible D gene (6 bases). V was clipped by 0 bases and J by 5 bases, with 14 bases between them. Germline CDR1 reads SGHRS; CDR2 reads YFSETQ. The CDR3 runs 15 residues. The CDR3 region is CASSLVDTGRTEAFF. In DNA, the CDR3 is TGCGCCAGCAGCTTGGTCGATACAGGGAGAACTGAAGCTTTCTTT.

This clone was counted between two and nine times. The chain joins TRBV2 to TRBJ2-1; D is possibly TRBD2 (5 bases). The CDR3 runs 16 residues. V shed 3 bases and J shed 0 bases, with 12 bases lying between them. Germline CDR1 is SNHLY and CDR2 is FYNNEI. The DNA for the CDR3 is TGTGCCAGCAGTGAGGAGGCTGAATACTCCTACAATGAGCAGTTCTTC. Amino acid sequence: CASSEEAEYSYNEQFF.

This chain links TRBV18 with TRBJ1-1; D is ambiguous. The CDR3 sequence is 14 residues long. The germline gives CDR1 KGHSH, CDR2 LQKENI. V lost 3 bases to trimming and J lost 1 base, with 9 bases between them. The CDR3 DNA sequence: TGTGCCAGCTCACCGGTCCCAGGGAACACTGAAGCTTTCTTT. Amino acids: CASSPVPGNTEAFF.

The chain links TRBV19 to TRBJ1-1; D uncertain. V dropped 4 bases and J dropped 1 base, with 7 bases sitting between them. The CDR3 covers 13 residues. Germline CDR1 is LNHDA and CDR2 is SQIVND (reference sequence). The CDR3 spells CASSKRENTEAFF. CDR3 nucleotides: TGTGCCAGTAGTAAGAGGGAGAACACTGAAGCTTTCTTT.

The V gene is TRBV7-8, the J gene TRBJ1-5, with D hard to call. Germline V gene data show CDR1 as SGHVS and CDR2 as FQNEAQ. This CDR3 region has 18 residues. Deletions cut 1 base from V and 0 bases from J, with 16 bases between. Here the CDR3 reads CASSLDRGFKDSNQPQHF. CDR3 bases: TGTGCCAGCAGCTTAGATAGAGGGTTTAAAGATAGCAATCAGCCCCAGCATTTT.

In this sample, this clone turned up a few times. The chain employs TRBV19 and TRBJ2-3; 7 bases line up with TRBD1. Germline V lookup: CDR1 LNHDA, CDR2 SQIVND (reference sequence). This CDR3 is 15 amino acids long. The ends lost 9 bases at V and 0 bases at J; junction bases unmatched: 9. The CDR3 DNA follows: TGTGCCAGCAATCGTCGGGGACAGAGCACAGATACGCAGTATTTT. It translates to CASNRRGQSTDTQYF. The full variable domain, completed using reference TRBV19 and TRBJ2-3, is DGGITQSPKYLFRKEGQNVTLSCEQNLNHDAMYWYRQDPGQGLRLIYYSQIVNDFQKGDIAEGYSVSREKKESFPLTVTSAQKNPTAFYLCASNRRGQSTDTQYFGPGTRLTVL.

The chain carries TRBV28 and TRBJ2-5; 8 positions match TRBD1. Germline V gene lookup returns CDR1 MDHEN and CDR2 SYDVKM. Unmatched junction bases numbered 9, after V lost 5 bases and J lost 1 base. The CDR3 loop spans 16 amino acids. The CDR3 region is CASSVPQGAGQETQYF. The CDR3 nucleotides are TGTGCCAGCAGTGTCCCTCAGGGGGCAGGCCAAGAGACCCAGTACTTC.

The chain has TRBV27 and TRBJ1-1; 7 bases are shared with TRBD1. The length of the CDR3 is 12 residues. Germline CDR1 reads MNHEY; CDR2 reads SMNVEV (reference sequence). Germline trimming cut 5 bases from V and 8 bases from J; bases unmatched to any gene: 5. CDR3 region: CASSARDREAFF. The CDR3 nucleotides are TGTGCCAGCAGTGCCCGGGACAGAGAAGCTTTCTTT.

The genes are TRBV19 and TRBJ1-2; 9 nucleotides agree with TRBD1. After removal of 5 bases from V and 0 bases from J, the junction contained 4 bases not matched to a gene. Germline assignment: CDR1 LNHDA and CDR2 SQIVND (reference sequence). The CDR3 is 15 residues long. The CDR3 region is CASSLDRGSNYGYTF. Here the CDR3 DNA reads TGTGCCAGTAGTTTGGACAGGGGCTCTAACTATGGCTACACCTTC.

CDR3 sequence (DNA): TGTGCCAGTAGTCCGTGGGGGACTAGCGGGACCTACGAGCAGTACTTC. It specifies CASSPWGTSGTYEQYF. This chain joins TRBV19 and TRBJ2-7; TRBD2 aligns across 13 bases. Germline CDR1 is LNHDA and CDR2 is SQIVND (reference sequence). Unmatched junction bases numbered 6, after V lost 5 bases and J lost 2 bases. CDR3 length equals 16 residues.

This clone has only a few counts. V and J are TRBV19 and TRBJ1-5; 7 bases are shared with TRBD1. The CDR3 sequence is 14 residues long. With V trimmed by 4 bases and J by 7 bases, 7 bases remained unmatched. Germline V CDR1 and CDR2: LNHDA, SQIVND (reference sequence). DNA of the CDR3: TGTGCCAGTAGTAGAGGACAGGCCTTCCAGCCCCAGCATTTT. Protein sequence: CASSRGQAFQPQHF.

The gene calls are TRBV28 and TRBJ2-2; TRBD2 matches 9 bases. The CDR3 runs 17 residues. The V gene end was trimmed by 3 bases and the J gene end by 1 base; junction bases not matched to a gene: 6. Germline loops: CDR1 MDHEN, CDR2 SYDVKM. The CDR3 DNA reads TGTGCCAGCAGTTTTTTCGGTAGCGGGAGGAACACCGGGGAGCTGTTTTTT. Translation: CASSFFGSGRNTGELFF. The entire variable domain, with the rest obtained from reference TRBV28 and TRBJ2-2, is as follows: DVKVTQSSRYLVKRTGEKVFLECVQDMDHENMFWYRQDPGLGLRLIYFSYDVKMKEKGDIPEGYSVSREKKERFSLILESASTNQTSMYLCASSFFGSGRNTGELFFGEGSRLTVL.

J is TRBJ1-1 and V is TRBV5-1; the D is unclear. Trimming cost V 0 bases and J 6 bases, with 6 bases left between them. CDR3 size: 12 residues. From germline, CDR1 is SGHRS and CDR2 YFSETQ. The CDR3 loop is CASSLEGAEAFF. The CDR3, as DNA: TGCGCCAGCAGCTTGGAGGGAGCTGAAGCTTTCTTT.

This chain joins TRBV27 and TRBJ1-3; tentatively, D is TRBD1 (5 bases). Deletions cut 2 bases from V and 0 bases from J, with 5 bases between. The CDR3 extends over 14 amino acids. Germline V lookup: CDR1 MNHEY, CDR2 SMNVEV (reference sequence). CDR3 nucleotide sequence: TGTGCCAGCAGTTTAAGGGGCTCTGGAAACACCATATATTTT. Amino acid sequence: CASSLRGSGNTIYF.

The V call is TRBV18, the J call TRBJ2-5; D is unresolved. The V gene's germline CDR1 is KGHSH and CDR2 LQKENI. V was cut by 1 base and J by 2 bases, with 5 bases left in between. The CDR3 totals 13 residues. CDR3 coding DNA: TGTGCCAGCTCACCACGGAGTCAAGAGACCCAGTACTTC. The encoded protein is CASSPRSQETQYF. Full variable domain (outside the CDR3, taken from reference TRBV18 and TRBJ2-5): NAGVMQNPRHLVRRRGQEARLRCSPMKGHSHVYWYRQLPEEGLKFMVYLQKENIIDESGMPKERFSAEFPKEGPSILRIQQVVRGDSAAYFCASSPRSQETQYFGPGTRLLVL.

The CDR3 region is CASSVDRGNNQPQHF. The CDR3 DNA follows: TGTGCCAGTAGTGTGGACAGGGGGAACAATCAGCCCCAGCATTTT. The chain uses TRBV19 and TRBJ1-5; 10 nucleotides match TRBD1. The CDR3 is 15 amino acids. The V gene's germline CDR1 is LNHDA and CDR2 SQIVND (reference sequence). J lost 3 bases, V lost 5 bases, and 4 bases had no gene match.

The rearrangement joins TRBV11-2 to TRBJ2-3; D remains unclear. CDR1 and CDR2 (germline): SGHAT, FQNNGV. There are 15 residues in the CDR3. Trimming pared 6 bases from V and 2 bases from J, leaving 15 bases between. This CDR3 is CASRERRITTDTQYF. CDR3 bases: TGTGCCAGCAGGGAGAGGCGGATTACCACAGATACGCAGTATTTT.

This clone was counted a few times. The chain has TRBV29-1 and TRBJ2-7; 8 nucleotides match TRBD1. The V and J ends lost 1 base and 1 base, in that order; junction bases with no gene match: 3. The CDR3 loop spans 14 amino acids. Germline CDR1 reads SQVTM; CDR2 reads ANQGSEA. The CDR3 protein is CSVEGTGRSYEQYF. The CDR3 bases are TGCAGCGTTGAAGGGACAGGGAGGTCCTACGAGCAGTACTTC.

V is TRBV27 and J is TRBJ1-2; 8 bases map to TRBD1. With V trimmed by 5 bases and J by 8 bases, 7 bases remained unmatched. The CDR3 extends over 13 amino acids. Germline V gene sequence: CDR1 MNHEY, CDR2 SMNVEV (reference sequence). CDR3 coding DNA: TGTGCCAGCAGTCCGATCGACAGGGGAGGCTACACCTTC. Translating gives CASSPIDRGGYTF.

The chain has TRBV5-1 and TRBJ2-6; D is undetermined. The CDR3 loop spans 14 amino acids. Germline V gene sequence: CDR1 SGHRS, CDR2 YFSETQ. With 1 base removed from V and 4 bases from J, the gap between germline ends came to 6 bases. CDR3 bases: TGCGCCAGCAGCTTGCGCACAGGGGCCAACGTCCTGACTTTC. Protein sequence: CASSLRTGANVLTF.